This T cell receptor (beta chain) was profiled in a study of neurological immune-mediated disorders. Study-wide points: The greatest degree of TCR clonal expansion was observed in HTLV-1-associated myelopathy, with the lowest in multiple sclerosis, below that of healthy controls.

Germline CDR1 and CDR2: DFQATT and SNEGSKA (reference sequence). The V end was cut by 0 bases, the J end by 7 bases, with 16 bases between. This CDR3 region has 14 residues. The time point was: technical triplicate 1. The unsorted libraries were generated from a total of 2 million PBMCs, which had been stored in RNAlater at -80 C. This clonotype was found many times. The antigen is unknown. A 10-nucleotide random UMI tagged transcripts in template-switch 5'RACE cDNA synthesis. One entry per CDR3 protein, called by TCRdb with MiXCR from the 5' RACE reads. The data hold 40,000 or so distinct CDR3 sequences, with 11% observed a single time.

This clonotype was sampled from a man in his 60s with HTLV-1-associated myelopathy (HAM/TSP). The V and J genes are TRBV20-1 and TRBJ2-7; D is perhaps TRBD1 (6 bases). Sequenced material: PBMCs. The CDR3 DNA is TGCAGTGCTAGAGATATGGGGACATTTGATGAGCAGTACTTC. Protein sequence: CSARDMGTFDEQYF.